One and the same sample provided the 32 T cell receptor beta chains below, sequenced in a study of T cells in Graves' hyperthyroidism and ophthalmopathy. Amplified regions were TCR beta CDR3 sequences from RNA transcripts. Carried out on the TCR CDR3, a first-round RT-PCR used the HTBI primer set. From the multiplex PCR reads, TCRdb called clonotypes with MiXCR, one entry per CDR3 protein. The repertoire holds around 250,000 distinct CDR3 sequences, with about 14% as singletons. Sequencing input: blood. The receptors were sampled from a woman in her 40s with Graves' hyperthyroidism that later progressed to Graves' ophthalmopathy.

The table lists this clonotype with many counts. The CDR3 sequence is CASTHVGGGTEAFF. The CDR3 DNA follows: TGTGCCAGCACCCACGTGGGGGGAGGCACTGAAGCTTTCTTT. V and J are TRBV12-3 or TRBV12-4 and TRBJ1-1, with D perhaps TRBD1 (5 bases). The CDR3 runs 14 residues. V was pared by 7 bases and J by 4 bases, with 16 bases between.

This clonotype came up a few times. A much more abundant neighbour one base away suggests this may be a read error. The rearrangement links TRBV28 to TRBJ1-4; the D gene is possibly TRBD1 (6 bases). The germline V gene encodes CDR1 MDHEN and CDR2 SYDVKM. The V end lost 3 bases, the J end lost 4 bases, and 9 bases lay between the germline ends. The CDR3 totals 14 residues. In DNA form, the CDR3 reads TGTGCCAGCAGTTTCGGGGGCCTTAATGAAAAACTGTTTTTT. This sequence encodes CASSFGGLNEKLFF.

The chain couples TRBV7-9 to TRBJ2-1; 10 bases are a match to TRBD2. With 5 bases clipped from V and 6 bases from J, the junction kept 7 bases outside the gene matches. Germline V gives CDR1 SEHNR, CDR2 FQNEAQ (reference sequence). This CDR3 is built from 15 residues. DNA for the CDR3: TGTGCCAGCAGCCAAAGCGGGGGGGCGGTCAATGAGCAGTTCTTC. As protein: CASSQSGGAVNEQFF.

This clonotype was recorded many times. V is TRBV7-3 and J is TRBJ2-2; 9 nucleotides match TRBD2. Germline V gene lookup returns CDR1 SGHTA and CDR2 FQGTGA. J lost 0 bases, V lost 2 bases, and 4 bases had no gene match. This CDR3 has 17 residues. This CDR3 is CASSLYLAGSNTGELFF. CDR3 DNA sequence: TGTGCCAGCAGCTTATATCTAGCGGGGTCGAACACCGGGGAGCTGTTTTTT.

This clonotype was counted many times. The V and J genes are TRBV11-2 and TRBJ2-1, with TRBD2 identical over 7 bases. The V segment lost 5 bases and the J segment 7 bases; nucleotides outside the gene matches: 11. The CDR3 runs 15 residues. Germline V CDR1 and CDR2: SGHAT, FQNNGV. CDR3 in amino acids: CASSPSGIGGNEQFF. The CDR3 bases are TGTGCCAGCAGCCCGAGCGGGATCGGAGGGAATGAGCAGTTCTTC. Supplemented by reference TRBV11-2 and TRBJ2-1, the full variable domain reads EAGVAQSPRYKIIEKRQSVAFWCNPISGHATLYWYQQILGQGPKLLIQFQNNGVVDDSQLPKDRFSAERLKGVDSTLKIQPAKLEDSAVYLCASSPSGIGGNEQFFGPGTRLTVL.

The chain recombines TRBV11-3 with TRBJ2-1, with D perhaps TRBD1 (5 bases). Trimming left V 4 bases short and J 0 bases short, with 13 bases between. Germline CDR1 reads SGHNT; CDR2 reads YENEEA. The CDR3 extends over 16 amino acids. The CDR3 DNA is TGTGCCAGCAGCTCCAGGGATCTTGGCTCCTACAATGAGCAGTTCTTC. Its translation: CASSSRDLGSYNEQFF.

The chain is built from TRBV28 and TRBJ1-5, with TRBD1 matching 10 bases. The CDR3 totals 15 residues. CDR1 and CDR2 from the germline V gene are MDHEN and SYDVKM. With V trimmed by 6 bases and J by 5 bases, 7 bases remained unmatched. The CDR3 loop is CASRPPGQGYQPQHF. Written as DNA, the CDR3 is TGTGCCAGCAGACCTCCGGGACAGGGGTATCAGCCCCAGCATTTT.

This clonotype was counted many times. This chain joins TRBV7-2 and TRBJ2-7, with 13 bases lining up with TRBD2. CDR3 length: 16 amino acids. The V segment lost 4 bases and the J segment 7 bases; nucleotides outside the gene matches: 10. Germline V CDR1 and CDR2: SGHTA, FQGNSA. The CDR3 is CASSSMPPGLAGEQYF. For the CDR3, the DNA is TGTGCCAGCAGCTCGATGCCCCCGGGACTAGCGGGGGAGCAGTACTTC.

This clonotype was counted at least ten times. The CDR3 DNA follows: TGTGCCATCAGTCCGGGACAGATAAACGAGCAGTACTTC. It encodes CAISPGQINEQYF. The chain carries TRBV10-3 and TRBJ2-7; 7 nucleotides match TRBD1. V lost 5 bases and J lost 5; bases outside the gene matches: 6. Germline CDR1 ENHRY, CDR2 SYGVKD. The CDR3 totals 13 residues.

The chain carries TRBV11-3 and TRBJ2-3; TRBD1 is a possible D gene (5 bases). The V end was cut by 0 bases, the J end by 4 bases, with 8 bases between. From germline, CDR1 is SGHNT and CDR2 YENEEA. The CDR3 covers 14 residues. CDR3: CASSLEGAADTQYF. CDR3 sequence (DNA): TGTGCCAGCAGCTTAGAAGGGGCGGCAGATACGCAGTATTTT. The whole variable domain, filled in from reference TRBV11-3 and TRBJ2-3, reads EAGVVQSPRYKIIEKKQPVAFWCNPISGHNTLYWYLQNLGQGPELLIRYENEEAVDDSQLPKDRFSAERLKGVDSTLKIQPAELGDSAVYLCASSLEGAADTQYFGPGTRLTVL.

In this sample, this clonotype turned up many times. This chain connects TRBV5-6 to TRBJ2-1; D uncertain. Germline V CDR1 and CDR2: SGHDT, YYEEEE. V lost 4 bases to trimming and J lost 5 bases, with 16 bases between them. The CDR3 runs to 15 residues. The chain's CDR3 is CASSRWHSGNNEQFF. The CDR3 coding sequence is TGTGCCAGCAGCCGATGGCATTCAGGAAACAATGAGCAGTTCTTC.

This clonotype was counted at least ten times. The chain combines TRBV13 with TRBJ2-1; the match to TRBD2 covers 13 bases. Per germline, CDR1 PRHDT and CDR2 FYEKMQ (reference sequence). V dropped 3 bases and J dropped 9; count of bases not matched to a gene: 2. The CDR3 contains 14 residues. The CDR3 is CASSLRLAGGEQFF. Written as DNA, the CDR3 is TGTGCCAGCAGCTTGAGACTAGCGGGAGGTGAGCAGTTCTTC.

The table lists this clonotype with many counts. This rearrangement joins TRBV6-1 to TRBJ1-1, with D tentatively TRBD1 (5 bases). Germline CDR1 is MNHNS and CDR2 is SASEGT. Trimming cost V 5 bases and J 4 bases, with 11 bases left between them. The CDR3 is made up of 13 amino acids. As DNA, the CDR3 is TGTGCCAGCAGTTACGGGGCAGTCACTGAAGCTTTCTTT. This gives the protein CASSYGAVTEAFF.

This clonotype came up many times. The CDR3 DNA sequence: TGTGCCAGCAGGTCGGGACAGGACAATCAGCCCCAGCATTTT. Its translation is CASRSGQDNQPQHF. The chain carries TRBV6-1 and TRBJ1-5; 8 positions agree with TRBD1. CDR3 length: 14 amino acids. The trim removed 6 bases at V and 3 bases at J, leaving 4 bases unmatched. Germline CDR1 MNHNS, CDR2 SASEGT.

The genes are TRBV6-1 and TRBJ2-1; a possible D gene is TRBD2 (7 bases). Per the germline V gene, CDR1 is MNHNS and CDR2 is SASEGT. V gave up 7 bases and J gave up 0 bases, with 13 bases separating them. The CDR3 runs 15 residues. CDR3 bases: TGTGCCAGCACCGGGGGCGGGAGCTCCTACAATGAGCAGTTCTTC. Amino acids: CASTGGGSSYNEQFF.

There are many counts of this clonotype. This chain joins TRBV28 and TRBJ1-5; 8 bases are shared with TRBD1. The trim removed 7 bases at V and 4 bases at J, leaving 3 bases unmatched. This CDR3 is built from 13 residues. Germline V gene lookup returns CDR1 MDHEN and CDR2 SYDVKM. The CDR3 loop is CASTRTGNQPQHF. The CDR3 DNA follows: TGTGCCAGCACCCGGACAGGGAATCAGCCCCAGCATTTT. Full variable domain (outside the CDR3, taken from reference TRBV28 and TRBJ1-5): DVKVTQSSRYLVKRTGEKVFLECVQDMDHENMFWYRQDPGLGLRLIYFSYDVKMKEKGDIPEGYSVSREKKERFSLILESASTNQTSMYLCASTRTGNQPQHFGDGTRLSIL.

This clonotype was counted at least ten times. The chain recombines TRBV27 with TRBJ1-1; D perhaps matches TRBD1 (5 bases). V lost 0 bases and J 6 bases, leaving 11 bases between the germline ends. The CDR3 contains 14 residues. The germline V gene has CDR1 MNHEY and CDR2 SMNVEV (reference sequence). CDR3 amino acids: CASSLSIRGSEAFF. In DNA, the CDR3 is TGTGCCAGCAGTTTATCGATCCGGGGGTCTGAAGCTTTCTTT.

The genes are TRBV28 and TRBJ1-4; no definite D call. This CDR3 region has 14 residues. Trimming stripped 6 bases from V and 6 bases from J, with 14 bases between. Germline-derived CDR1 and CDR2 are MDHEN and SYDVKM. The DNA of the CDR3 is TGTGCCAGCAGCGCGGCACAAGGACATGAAAAACTGTTTTTT. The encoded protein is CASSAAQGHEKLFF.

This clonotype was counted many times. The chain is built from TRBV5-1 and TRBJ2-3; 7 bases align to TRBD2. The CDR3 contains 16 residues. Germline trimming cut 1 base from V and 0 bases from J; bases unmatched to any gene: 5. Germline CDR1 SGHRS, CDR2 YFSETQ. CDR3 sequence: CASSLWEGRSTDTQYF. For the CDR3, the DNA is TGCGCCAGCAGCTTGTGGGAGGGACGGAGCACAGATACGCAGTATTTT.

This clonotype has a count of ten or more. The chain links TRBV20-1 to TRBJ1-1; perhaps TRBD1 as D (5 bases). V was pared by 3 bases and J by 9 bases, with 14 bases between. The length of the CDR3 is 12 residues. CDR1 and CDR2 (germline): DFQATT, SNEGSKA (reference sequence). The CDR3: CSASRGQGQAFF. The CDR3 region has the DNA TGCAGTGCTAGCCGTGGCCAGGGTCAAGCTTTCTTT.

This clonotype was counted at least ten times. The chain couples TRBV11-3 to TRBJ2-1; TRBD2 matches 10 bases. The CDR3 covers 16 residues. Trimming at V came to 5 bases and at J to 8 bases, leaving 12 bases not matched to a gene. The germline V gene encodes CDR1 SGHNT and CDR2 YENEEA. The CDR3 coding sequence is TGTGCCAGCAGCCAAAGGGGTCTAGCGGGAGACGATGAGCAGTTCTTC. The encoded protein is CASSQRGLAGDDEQFF.

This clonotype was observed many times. The CDR3 sequence: CASSQDRGSGANVLTF. The CDR3 region has the DNA TGCGCCAGCAGCCAAGATCGGGGGTCTGGGGCCAACGTCCTGACTTTC. The chain combines TRBV4-1 with TRBJ2-6, with D perhaps TRBD2 (6 bases). The CDR3 has 16 residues. Germline V lookup: CDR1 MGHRA, CDR2 YSYEKL. V was trimmed by 0 bases and J by 1 base, leaving 7 bases between them.

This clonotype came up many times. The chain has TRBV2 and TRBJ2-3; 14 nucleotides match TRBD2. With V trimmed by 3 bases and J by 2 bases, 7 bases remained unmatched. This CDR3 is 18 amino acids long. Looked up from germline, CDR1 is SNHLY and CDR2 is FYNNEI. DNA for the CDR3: TGTGCCAGCAGTGATAGACTAGCGGGAGGGCCCTCCACAGATACGCAGTATTTT. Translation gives CASSDRLAGGPSTDTQYF.

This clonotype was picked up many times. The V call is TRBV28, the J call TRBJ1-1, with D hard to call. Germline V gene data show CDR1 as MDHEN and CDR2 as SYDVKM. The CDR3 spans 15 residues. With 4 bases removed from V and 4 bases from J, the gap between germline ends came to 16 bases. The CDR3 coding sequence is TGTGCCAGCAGTTACGGACGCTATCCCGTCACTGAAGCTTTCTTT. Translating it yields CASSYGRYPVTEAFF.

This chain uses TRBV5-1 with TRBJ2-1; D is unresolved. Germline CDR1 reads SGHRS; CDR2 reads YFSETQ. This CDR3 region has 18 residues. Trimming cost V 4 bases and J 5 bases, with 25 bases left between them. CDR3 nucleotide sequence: TGCGCCAGCAGCCTGGGCCGGACGGCGCCTCCTGAGAACAATGAGCAGTTCTTC. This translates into CASSLGRTAPPENNEQFF.

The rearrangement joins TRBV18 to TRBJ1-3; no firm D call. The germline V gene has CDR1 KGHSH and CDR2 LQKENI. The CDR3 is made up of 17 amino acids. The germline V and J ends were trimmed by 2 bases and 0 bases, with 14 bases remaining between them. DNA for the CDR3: TGTGCCAGCTCACCATCTCTTGGCGGATACTCTGGAAACACCATATATTTT. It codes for CASSPSLGGYSGNTIYF.

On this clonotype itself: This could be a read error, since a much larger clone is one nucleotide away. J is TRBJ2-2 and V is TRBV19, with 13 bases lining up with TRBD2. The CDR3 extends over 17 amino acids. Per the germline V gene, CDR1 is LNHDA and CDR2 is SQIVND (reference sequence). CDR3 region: CASSTPGLAGNTGEPFF. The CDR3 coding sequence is TGTGCCAGTAGTACACCGGGACTAGCGGGGAACACCGGGGAGCCGTTTTTT. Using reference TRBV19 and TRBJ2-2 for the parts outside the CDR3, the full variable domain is DGGITQSPKYLFRKEGQNVTLSCEQNLNHDAMYWYRQDPGQGLRLIYYSQIVNDFQKGDIAEGYSVSREKKESFPLTVTSAQKNPTAFYLCASSTPGLAGNTGEPFFGEGSRLTVL.

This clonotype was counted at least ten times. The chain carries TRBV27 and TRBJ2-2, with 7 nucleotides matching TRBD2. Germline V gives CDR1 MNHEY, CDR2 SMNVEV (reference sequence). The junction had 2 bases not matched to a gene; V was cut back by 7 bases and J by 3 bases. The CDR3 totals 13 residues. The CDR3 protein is CASNRGDTGELFF. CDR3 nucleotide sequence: TGTGCCAGCAATCGGGGGGACACCGGGGAGCTGTTTTTT.

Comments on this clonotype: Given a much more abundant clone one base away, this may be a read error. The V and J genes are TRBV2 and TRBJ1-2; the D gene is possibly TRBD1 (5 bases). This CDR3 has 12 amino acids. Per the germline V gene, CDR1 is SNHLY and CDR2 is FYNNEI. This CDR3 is CASRTDQGGCTF. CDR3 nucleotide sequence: TGTGCCAGCAGAACTGACCAGGGAGGCTGCACCTTC.

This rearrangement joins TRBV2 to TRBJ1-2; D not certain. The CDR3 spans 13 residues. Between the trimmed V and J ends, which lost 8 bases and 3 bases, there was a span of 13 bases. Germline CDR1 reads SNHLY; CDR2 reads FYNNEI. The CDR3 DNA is TGTGCCAGCCAATTGACCGCCTACTATGGCTACACCTTC. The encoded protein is CASQLTAYYGYTF. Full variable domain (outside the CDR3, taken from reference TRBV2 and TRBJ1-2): EPEVTQTPSHQVTQMGQEVILRCVPISNHLYFYWYRQILGQKVEFLVSFYNNEISEKSEIFDDQFSVERPDGSNFTLKIRSTKLEDSAMYFCASQLTAYYGYTFGSGTRLTVV.

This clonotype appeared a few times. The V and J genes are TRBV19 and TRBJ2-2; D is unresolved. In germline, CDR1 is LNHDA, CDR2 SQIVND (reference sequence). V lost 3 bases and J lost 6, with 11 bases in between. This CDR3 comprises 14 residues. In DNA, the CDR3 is TGTGCCAGTAGTATCCTTATGGGCGCCGGGGAGCTGTTTTTT. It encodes CASSILMGAGELFF.

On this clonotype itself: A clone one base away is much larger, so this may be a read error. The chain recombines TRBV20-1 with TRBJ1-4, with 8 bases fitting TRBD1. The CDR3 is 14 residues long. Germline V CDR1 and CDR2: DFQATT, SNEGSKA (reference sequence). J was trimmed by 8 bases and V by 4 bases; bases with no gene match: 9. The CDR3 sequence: CSAISGTGGEKLFF. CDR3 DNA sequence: TGCAGTGCTATCTCCGGGACAGGAGGGGAAAAACTGTTTTTT.